The 17 T cell receptor beta chains below all came from one sample that was sequenced in a study of cytomegalovirus exposure and HLA in healthy donors. The PCR used 60 Vbeta and 13 Jbeta primers. This table comes from immunoSEQ multiplex PCR, and its TCRdb copy is limited to in-frame clones, with some not included. The sample includes around 260,000 clones, 75% to 90% of them seen just once. Specimen: PBMCs. The receptors shown here come from a girl aged 2 to 9 in good health and CMV-seronegative.

The chain couples TRBV19 to TRBJ2-1; D is perhaps TRBD1 (5 bases). Germline V gene data show CDR1 as LNHDA and CDR2 as SQIVND (reference sequence). The V and J ends lost 5 bases and 0 bases respectively, with 14 bases between them. The CDR3 sequence is 16 residues long. The CDR3, as DNA: TGTGCCAGTAGTCTCAGGAGACAGAGCTCCTACAATGAGCAGTTCTTC. Translated, it gives CASSLRRQSSYNEQFF.

The J gene is TRBJ1-4, the V gene TRBV7-9; D is perhaps TRBD1 (6 bases). V gave up 5 bases and J gave up 8 bases, with 18 bases separating them. Looked up from germline, CDR1 is SEHNR and CDR2 is FQNEAQ (reference sequence). CDR3 size: 15 residues. The CDR3 loop reads CASSLIMGAQEKLFF. The CDR3 region has the DNA TGTGCCAGCAGCCTAATTATGGGGGCGCAGGAAAAACTGTTTTTT. The variable domain in full, completed from reference TRBV7-9 and TRBJ1-4, reads DTGVSQNPRHKITKRGQNVTFRCDPISEHNRLYWYRQTLGQGPEFLTYFQNEAQLEKSRLLSDRFSAERPKGSFSTLEIQRTEQGDSAMYLCASSLIMGAQEKLFFGSGTQLSVL.

The chain recombines TRBV5-4 with TRBJ2-1; 8 bases are a match to TRBD1. CDR1 and CDR2 from the germline V gene are SGHNT and YYREEE (reference sequence). V dropped 4 bases and J dropped 4; count of bases not matched to a gene: 4. The CDR3 covers 14 residues. The CDR3 DNA sequence: TGTGCCAGCAGCCCAGGGGGCGCTTACAATGAGCAGTTCTTC. Its protein product is CASSPGGAYNEQFF.

This clone was counted only a few times. The chain carries TRBV28 and TRBJ2-7, with 9 bases lining up with TRBD2. Trimming cost V 5 bases and J 6 bases; bases outside gene matches: 11. This CDR3 spans 15 amino acids. Germline V gives CDR1 MDHEN, CDR2 SYDVKM. For the CDR3, the DNA is TGTGCCAGCAGTACAGAAGGCGGGAGGGCGGGCGAGCAGTACTTC. Its translation is CASSTEGGRAGEQYF.

This clone was seen more than once but under ten times. The chain joins TRBV9 to TRBJ1-3; 9 nucleotides agree with TRBD1. This CDR3 is built from 14 residues. V dropped 4 bases and J dropped 6; count of bases not matched to a gene: 5. The germline CDR1 and CDR2 sequences are SGDLS and YYNGEE. The chain's CDR3 is CASSRGQGENTIYF. The CDR3 coding sequence is TGTGCCAGCAGCAGGGGACAGGGTGAAAACACCATATATTTT.

This sequence joins TRBV28 and TRBJ2-1, with unresolved D. In germline, CDR1 is MDHEN, CDR2 SYDVKM. V dropped 5 bases and J dropped 0 bases, with 14 bases sitting between them. The CDR3 loop spans 16 amino acids. The CDR3 spells CASSLGSPSSYNEQFF. DNA of the CDR3: TGTGCCAGCAGTCTGGGCAGCCCGAGCTCCTACAATGAGCAGTTCTTC.

The chain employs TRBV2 and TRBJ1-1; 7 positions match TRBD1. The CDR3 is made up of 16 amino acids. Germline loops: CDR1 SNHLY, CDR2 FYNNEI. J gave up 1 base and V 2 bases, and 7 bases lay outside the gene matches. The CDR3 loop reads CASSETLGQKNTEAFF. The DNA of the CDR3 is TGTGCCAGCAGTGAAACCCTGGGACAGAAGAACACTGAAGCTTTCTTT.

The chain has TRBV7-8 and TRBJ1-5; 9 nucleotides align to TRBD1. With 6 bases clipped from V and 5 bases from J, the junction kept 5 bases outside the gene matches. The CDR3 consists of 14 residues. Germline V gives CDR1 SGHVS, CDR2 FQNEAQ. CDR3 residues: CASSSTGGDQPQHF. CDR3 coding DNA: TGTGCCAGCAGTTCTACAGGGGGCGATCAGCCCCAGCATTTT.

The J gene is TRBJ2-7, the V gene TRBV7-2; TRBD1 aligns across 12 bases. The CDR3 consists of 17 residues. Trimming at V came to 5 bases and at J to 1 base, leaving 9 bases not matched to a gene. Germline loops: CDR1 SGHTA, CDR2 FQGNSA. The CDR3 DNA is TGTGCCAGCAGCCACGGGACAGGGGGCATCAGGTCCTACGAGCAGTACTTC. Protein sequence: CASSHGTGGIRSYEQYF.

The chain uses TRBV25-1 and TRBJ2-5; the match to TRBD1 covers 11 bases. The CDR3 loop spans 16 amino acids. CDR1 and CDR2 (germline): MGHDK, SYGVNS. The V and J ends lost 10 bases and 3 bases, in that order; junction bases with no gene match: 13. Here the CDR3 DNA reads TGTGCCAACCAGTATTGGGGACAGGGGGATAAAGAGACCCAGTACTTC. This gives the protein CANQYWGQGDKETQYF.

This clone has only a few counts. The chain employs TRBV6-1 and TRBJ2-1; 8 bases are a match to TRBD2. The junction had 8 bases not matched to a gene; V was cut back by 10 bases and J by 6 bases. From germline, CDR1 is MNHNS and CDR2 SASEGT. The CDR3 contains 13 residues. In DNA form, the CDR3 reads TGTGCCATCGTAAGCGGGAGTCTCAATGAGCAGTTCTTC. Its protein product is CAIVSGSLNEQFF.

The rearrangement links TRBV4-1 to TRBJ2-3, with no clear D. Germline assignment: CDR1 MGHRA and CDR2 YSYEKL. There are 15 residues in the CDR3. Trimming removed 1 base at V and 2 bases at J, with 10 bases between. The CDR3 DNA sequence: TGCGCCAGCAGCCAAGCTCGCGGTCCCACAGATACGCAGTATTTT. Its translation: CASSQARGPTDTQYF.

The V gene is TRBV28, the J gene TRBJ2-3; 7 bases fit TRBD2. The germline V gene has CDR1 MDHEN and CDR2 SYDVKM. After removal of 3 bases from V and 5 bases from J, the junction contained 5 bases not matched to a gene. The CDR3 consists of 14 residues. This chain's CDR3 is CASSLLLAGDTQYF. CDR3 nucleotides: TGTGCCAGCAGTTTGTTGTTAGCGGGAGATACGCAGTATTTT.

The chain is built from TRBV7-9 and TRBJ1-5; D is unresolved. Germline V lookup: CDR1 SEHNR, CDR2 FQNEAQ (reference sequence). With 5 bases removed from V and 0 bases from J, the gap between germline ends came to 17 bases. The CDR3 consists of 17 residues. The CDR3 is CASSLTPGSSSNQPQHF. CDR3 DNA: TGTGCCAGCAGCCTAACTCCGGGATCCAGTAGCAATCAGCCCCAGCATTTT.

V and J are TRBV28 and TRBJ1-6, with 7 bases that match TRBD1. The CDR3 covers 17 residues. Trimming at V came to 5 bases and at J to 3 bases, leaving 10 bases not matched to a gene. Germline CDR1 and CDR2: MDHEN and SYDVKM. DNA for the CDR3: TGTGCCAGCAGTCCCGCCGGGACAGAAGTCTATAATTCACCCCTCCACTTT. The encoded protein is CASSPAGTEVYNSPLHF.

J is TRBJ1-2 and V is TRBV5-1; maybe TRBD1 (6 bases). Germline V gene sequence: CDR1 SGHRS, CDR2 YFSETQ. V lost 0 bases, J lost 3 bases, and 12 bases lay in between. The CDR3 is made up of 15 amino acids. The CDR3 bases are TGCGCCAGCAGCTTGGCTGCAGGGGTCTACTATGGCTACACCTTC. Its protein product is CASSLAAGVYYGYTF.

V usage is TRBV7-3 and J usage is TRBJ1-1; no clear D gene. The CDR3 consists of 13 residues. V gave up 7 bases and J gave up 6 bases, with 15 bases separating them. CDR1 and CDR2 from the germline V gene are SGHTA and FQGTGA. The CDR3 DNA sequence: TGTGCCAGCACCCAGGTGGCCGGCGCTGAAGCTTTCTTT. It is translated as CASTQVAGAEAFF. The whole variable domain, filled in from reference TRBV7-3 and TRBJ1-1, reads GAGVSQTPSNKVTEKGKYVELRCDPISGHTALYWYRQSLGQGPEFLIYFQGTGAADDSGLPNDRFFAVRPEGSVSTLKIQRTERGDSAVYLCASTQVAGAEAFFGQGTRLTVV.